Following are 10 T cell receptor beta chains from one sample sequenced in a study of post-analysis software for immune sequencing data. Points from the study as a whole: Included in a set of five TRBV segments more frequent in patients than controls were TRBV5-6, TRBV5-1 and TRBV20-1.

Tagging with unique molecular identifiers was a feature of the TCR beta cDNA libraries. TCRdb re-analysed the PCR reads in MiXCR, keeping a single row per CDR3 protein. This sample carries about 680,000 distinct CDR3 sequences, 55% to 60% of them seen once, and the ten largest clones take approximately 11%. The antigens of these receptors remain unknown. Sequencing was performed on blood. Receptor source: a girl aged 2-10 years with multiple sclerosis.

The chain links TRBV5-1 to TRBJ2-1; 12 positions agree with TRBD2. The CDR3 contains 15 residues. V lost 0 bases to trimming and J lost 9 bases; unmatched junction nucleotides: 4. Per the germline V gene, CDR1 is SGHRS and CDR2 is YFSETQ. The CDR3 region is CASSLVTSGSAEQFF. DNA of the CDR3: TGCGCCAGCAGCTTGGTGACTAGCGGGAGTGCTGAGCAGTTCTTC.

This clonotype was observed a single time. The rearrangement uses TRBV30 and TRBJ2-1; no reliable D call. Germline V lookup: CDR1 GTSNPN, CDR2 SVGIG (reference sequence). V was shortened by 5 bases and J by 1 base, with 6 bases between the two germline ends. The CDR3 is made up of 12 amino acids. The CDR3 DNA follows: TGTGCCTGGGATCTTTCCTACAATGAGCAGTTCTTC. Its protein is CAWDLSYNEQFF.

The chain links TRBV7-9 to TRBJ2-3; the D is unclear. The length of the CDR3 is 14 residues. V lost 1 base to trimming and J lost 6 bases, with 11 bases between them. The germline gives CDR1 SEHNR, CDR2 FQNEAQ (reference sequence). This chain's CDR3 is CASSLDRMGDTQYF. Written as DNA, the CDR3 is TGTGCCAGCAGCTTAGACCGGATGGGGGATACGCAGTATTTT.

The chain carries TRBV29-1 and TRBJ2-5; 9 positions agree with TRBD1. In germline, CDR1 is SQVTM, CDR2 ANQGSEA. Losses at the gene ends were 5 bases for V and 4 bases for J; bases not matched to a gene: 8. The CDR3 contains 14 residues. The CDR3 is CSVPGTGWRETQYF. CDR3 nucleotides: TGCAGCGTTCCCGGGACAGGGTGGAGAGAGACCCAGTACTTC.

The V call is TRBV7-2, the J call TRBJ2-1; D gene ambiguous. V lost 0 bases, J lost 4 bases, and 7 bases lay in between. Germline V gives CDR1 SGHTA, CDR2 FQGNSA. The CDR3 totals 14 residues. The CDR3 nucleotides read TGTGCCAGCAGCTTAGCGCCCGCTTACAATGAGCAGTTCTTC. It is translated as CASSLAPAYNEQFF.

This rearrangement joins TRBV7-2 to TRBJ2-5; 13 nucleotides align to TRBD2. CDR1 SGHTA and CDR2 FQGNSA come from the germline V gene. The CDR3 is 13 residues long. V lost 9 bases, J lost 5 bases, and 3 bases stayed unmatched. The CDR3 spells CASGLAGVETQYF. Here the CDR3 DNA reads TGTGCCAGTGGACTAGCGGGAGTGGAGACCCAGTACTTC.

The rearrangement joins TRBV12-3 or TRBV12-4 to TRBJ2-7, with D possibly being TRBD1 or TRBD2 (7 bases each). The J call may be mistaken, given a closer DNA end match to TRBJ2-5. The length of the CDR3 is 14 residues. CDR3 sequence: CATIGEGAMRTQYF. The CDR3 bases are TGTGCCACCATTGGGGAGGGGGCTATGAGGACCCAGTACTTC.

This chain joins TRBV7-9 and TRBJ2-3; D might be TRBD1 or TRBD2, each matching 5 bases. The CDR3 covers 15 residues. Germline V gene sequence: CDR1 SEHNR, CDR2 FQNEAQ (reference sequence). The ends were cut back, 5 bases at V and 5 bases at J, with 17 bases in the middle. CDR3: CASSQDTPGRDTQYF. The DNA of the CDR3 is TGTGCCAGCAGCCAGGATACCCCGGGGCGAGATACGCAGTATTTT.

The CDR3 sequence is CASSQVPVGTYEQYF. DNA for the CDR3: TGTGCCAGCAGCCAAGTCCCTGTCGGCACCTACGAGCAGTACTTC. V is TRBV4-2 and J is TRBJ2-7; the D is unclear. V gave up 1 base and J gave up 2 bases, with 12 bases separating them. This CDR3 contains 15 residues. Germline CDR1 LGHNA, CDR2 YNFKEQ.

The V and J genes are TRBV3-1 and TRBJ2-1; either TRBD1 or TRBD2 may supply D (6 bases each). The CDR3 loop spans 15 amino acids. The V gene's germline CDR1 is LGHDT and CDR2 YNNKEL (reference sequence). Deletions cut 0 bases from V and 7 bases from J, with 13 bases between. CDR3 loop: CASSQDLTRGNEQFF. The CDR3 DNA reads as TGTGCCAGCAGCCAAGATTTGACTAGGGGGAATGAGCAGTTCTTC.